The clone carrying this TCR beta chain turned up a few times. The antigen is unknown. The germline V gene encodes CDR1 SQVTM and CDR2 ANQGSEA. This CDR3 contains 14 residues. J was trimmed by 4 bases and V by 7 bases; bases with no gene match: 8. The sample comes from a study of early T cells in non-severe SARS-CoV-2 infection. Study-level background: Chains were unpaired, as sequencing was done on bulk RNA from unsorted whole blood. Whole-study results and caveats: Sequences matched to VDJdb favored anti-spike CD8 responses, while private and CD4 specificities were missed.

Attached unique molecular identifiers marked individual cDNA molecules. TCRdb used MiXCR to reprocess the 5' RACE reads, holding one entry per CDR3 protein. The table has 70,000 to 75,000 distinct CDR3 sequences, roughly an eighth seen once. This sequence was found in an adult who was a healthcare worker with PCR-confirmed SARS-CoV-2 infection or an uninfected control (not recorded which). V is TRBV29-1 and J is TRBJ2-1; 9 nucleotides align to TRBD1. Material for sequencing was whole blood. CDR3 sequence reads: CSAPGQGVYNEQFF. The DNA of the CDR3 is TGCAGCGCTCCGGGACAGGGTGTTTACAATGAGCAGTTCTTC.